This is a list of T cell receptor beta chains from one sample in a study of blood T cell repertoires in COVID-19. TCRdb keeps only in-frame clones here, not all; method: immunoSEQ multiplex PCR. The sample contains under 300,000 clones, around nine tenths of which appear only once. Sequenced sample: peripheral blood. The receptors originated from a woman aged 70-85 years with active or convalescent COVID-19. Both conserved end residues are part of each CDR3. D genes are given only for firm matches. The listing skips clone size in some rows; elsewhere it reads once, few, many or a size class.

abundance: .
d_gene: .
j_gene: TRBJ2-5
v_gene: TRBV5-5
CDR3nt: TGTGCCAGCAGCTTACACAGGCAAGAGACCCAGTACTTC
CDR3aa: CASSLHRQETQYF

abundance: .
d_gene: .
j_gene: TRBJ2-2
v_gene: TRBV24-1
CDR3nt: TGTGCCACCGGCGGGACGGCCGATATCGGCACCGGGGAGCTGTTTTTT
CDR3aa: CATGGTADIGTGELFF

abundance: .
d_gene: .
j_gene: TRBJ1-5
v_gene: TRBV15
CDR3nt: TGTGCCACCAGCAGATCGAGGCTGGGGGGTCAGCCCCAGCATTTT
CDR3aa: CATSRSRLGGQPQHF

abundance: .
d_gene: .
j_gene: TRBJ2-7
v_gene: TRBV5-8
CDR3nt: TGTGCCAGCAGCTTGGGGGGCCAGGGGTACGAGCAGTACTTC
CDR3aa: CASSLGGQGYEQYF

abundance: once
d_gene: .
j_gene: TRBJ1-1
v_gene: TRBV6-5
CDR3nt: TGTGCCAGCAGTTTAGAGGGGCGGGGGACTGAAGCTTTCTTT
CDR3aa: CASSLEGRGTEAFF

abundance: .
d_gene: TRBD2
j_gene: TRBJ2-2
v_gene: TRBV12-5
CDR3nt: TGTGCTAGTGGCCCCTCTAGCGGGGACTGGACCGGGGAGCTGTTTTTT
CDR3aa: CASGPSSGDWTGELFF

abundance: .
d_gene: TRBD1
j_gene: TRBJ1-2
v_gene: TRBV20-1
CDR3nt: TGCAGTGTCTCGACAGGGACAGACACCTTC
CDR3aa: CSVSTGTDTF

abundance: few
d_gene: .
j_gene: TRBJ1-1
v_gene: TRBV6-5
CDR3nt: TGTGCCAGCAGTTATGGTGGGGGCGTGCGGAACACTGAAGCTTTCTTT
CDR3aa: CASSYGGGVRNTEAFF

abundance: .
d_gene: .
j_gene: TRBJ2-5
v_gene: TRBV18
CDR3nt: TGTGCCAGCTCACCGAGGTCCCCAACCGACGGGGAGACCCAGTACTTC
CDR3aa: CASSPRSPTDGETQYF

abundance: .
d_gene: TRBD2
j_gene: TRBJ2-5
v_gene: TRBV2
CDR3nt: TGTGCCAGTGGCGGGGAGGGCGAGACCCAGTACTTC
CDR3aa: CASGGEGETQYF

abundance: once
d_gene: TRBD1
j_gene: TRBJ1-2
v_gene: TRBV3-1/TRBV3-2
CDR3nt: TGTGCCAGCAGCCTAAGGGGGGGACAGGGTTCGCATGGCTACACCTTC
CDR3aa: CASSLRGGQGSHGYTF

abundance: .
d_gene: .
j_gene: TRBJ1-1
v_gene: TRBV2
CDR3nt: TGTGCCAGCAGGGCGAGTGGGGGGGTGAACACTGAAGCTTTCTTT
CDR3aa: CASRASGGVNTEAFF

abundance: once
d_gene: TRBD2
j_gene: TRBJ2-3
v_gene: TRBV2
CDR3nt: TGTGCCAGCAGTGAAAGACGGGGGGGCACAGATACGCAGTATTTT
CDR3aa: CASSERRGGTDTQYF

abundance: .
d_gene: .
j_gene: TRBJ2-3
v_gene: TRBV6-4
CDR3nt: TGTGCCAGCAGTGATGGGCACCGCACAGATACGCAGTATTTT
CDR3aa: CASSDGHRTDTQYF

abundance: .
d_gene: .
j_gene: TRBJ2-7
v_gene: TRBV25-1
CDR3nt: TGTGCCAGCAGAGAACTACGGGGGGTGAGGGGGGAGCAGTACTTC
CDR3aa: CASRELRGVRGEQYF

abundance: .
d_gene: .
j_gene: TRBJ1-1
v_gene: TRBV10-3
CDR3nt: TGTGCCATCAGTGGGGGTAGCGCTGAAGCTTTCTTT
CDR3aa: CAISGGSAEAFF

abundance: .
d_gene: .
j_gene: TRBJ1-1
v_gene: TRBV4-3
CDR3nt: TGCGCCAGCAGCCTCGGTGGAGGGTTGAACACTGAAGCTTTCTTT
CDR3aa: CASSLGGGLNTEAFF

abundance: .
d_gene: .
j_gene: TRBJ1-1
v_gene: TRBV19
CDR3nt: TGTGCCAGTAGTAACAAGCTGAGGGCTTTCTTT
CDR3aa: CASSNKLRAFF

abundance: .
d_gene: TRBD1
j_gene: TRBJ1-2
v_gene: TRBV13
CDR3nt: TGTGCCAGCAGCCCTAGGGGACAGAGCTATGGCTACACCTTC
CDR3aa: CASSPRGQSYGYTF

abundance: .
d_gene: .
j_gene: TRBJ1-2
v_gene: TRBV20-1
CDR3nt: TGCAGCATGGGGCTCTGGGGAGGCTACACCTTC
CDR3aa: CSMGLWGGYTF

abundance: .
d_gene: TRBD1
j_gene: TRBJ1-1
v_gene: TRBV27
CDR3nt: TGTGCCAGCAGCCCGACAGGGCACACTGAAGCTTTCTTT
CDR3aa: CASSPTGHTEAFF